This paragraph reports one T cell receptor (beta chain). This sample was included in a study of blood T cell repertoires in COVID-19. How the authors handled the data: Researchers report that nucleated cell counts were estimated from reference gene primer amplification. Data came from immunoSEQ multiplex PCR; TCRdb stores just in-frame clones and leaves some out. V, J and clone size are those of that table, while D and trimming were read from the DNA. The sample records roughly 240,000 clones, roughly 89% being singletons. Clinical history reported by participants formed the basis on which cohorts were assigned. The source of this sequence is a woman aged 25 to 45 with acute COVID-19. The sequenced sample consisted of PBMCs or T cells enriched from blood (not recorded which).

CDR3 protein: CSVGTSGGHEQFF. The DNA of the CDR3 is TGCAGCGTGGGGACTAGCGGGGGCCATGAGCAGTTCTTC. The chain has TRBV29-1 and TRBJ2-1, with TRBD2 matching over 14 bases. CDR3 size: 13 residues. Per germline, CDR1 SQVTM and CDR2 ANQGSEA. V lost 6 bases to trimming and J lost 8 bases; unmatched junction nucleotides: 3.